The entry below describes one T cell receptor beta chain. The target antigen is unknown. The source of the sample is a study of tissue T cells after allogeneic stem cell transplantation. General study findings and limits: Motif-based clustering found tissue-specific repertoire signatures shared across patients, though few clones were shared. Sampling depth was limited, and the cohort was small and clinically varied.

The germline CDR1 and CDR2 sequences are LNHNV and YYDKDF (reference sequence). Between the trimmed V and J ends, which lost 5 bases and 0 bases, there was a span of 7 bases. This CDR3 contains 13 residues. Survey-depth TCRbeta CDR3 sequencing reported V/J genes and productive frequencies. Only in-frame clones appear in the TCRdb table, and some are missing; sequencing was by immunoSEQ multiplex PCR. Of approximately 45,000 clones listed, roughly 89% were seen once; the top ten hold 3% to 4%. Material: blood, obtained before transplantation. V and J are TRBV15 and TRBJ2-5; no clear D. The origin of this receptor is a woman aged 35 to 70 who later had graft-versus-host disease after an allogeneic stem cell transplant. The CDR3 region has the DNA TGTGCCACCAGCCCGGTCTACCAAGAGACCCAGTACTTC. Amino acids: CATSPVYQETQYF.